This T cell receptor (beta chain) was identified during a study of T-cell reconstitution after alpha-beta-depleted transplantation in children. TCRbeta library construction was performed incorporating unique molecular identifiers. MiXCR, applied by TCRdb to the PCR reads, yields one record per CDR3 protein. Counted here are 550,000 to 600,000 distinct CDR3 sequences, roughly 24% occurring once; the ten biggest clones make up 13% to 15%. This CDR3 comprises 11 residues. Trimming removed 5 bases at V and 7 bases at J, with 9 bases between. From germline, CDR1 is MNHEY and CDR2 SVGAGI. This clonotype showed up just a few times.

Sequenced material: PBMCs, mostly from graft donor cells, taken 360 days after TCRalphabeta/CD19-depleted stem cell transplant. The sequence derives from a boy under two years old who had a stem cell transplant for acute myeloid leukemia, so the T cells may come from the graft donor. The genes are TRBV6-5 and TRBJ2-7, with D perhaps TRBD1 or TRBD2 (5 bases each). CDR3 DNA sequence: TGTGCCAGCAGTGGGGGTCAAGAGCAGTACTTC. Its protein product is CASSGGQEQYF.